Listed below are T cell receptor beta chains from one sample, sequenced in a study of post-analysis software for immune sequencing data. TCRdb reprocessed the PCR reads with MiXCR, giving one entry per CDR3 protein. The top ten clones hold around 10% of a sample with approximately 440,000 distinct CDR3 sequences, less than 45% of them seen once. Sequencing was done on a sample of blood. The receptors were sampled from a girl aged 10 to 17 with multiple sclerosis. CDR3s include the opening cysteine and the closing phenylalanine or tryptophan. The D gene is left open where the match is weak. The size field is filled for only some rows; it gives once, few, many or a size class.

J gene,clone size,CDR3 length,V gene,D gene,CDR3 DNA,CDR3 protein
TRBJ2-1,.,15,TRBV6-5,TRBD1,TGTGCCAGCAGGACCCGGGACAGGTATAACAATGAGCAGTTCTTC,CASRTRDRYNNEQFF
TRBJ2-7,few,15,TRBV9,TRBD1,TGTGCCAGCAGCGTAGGGGGACAGGGCTCCTACGAGCAGTACTTC,CASSVGGQGSYEQYF
TRBJ2-7,.,14,TRBV29-1,TRBD2,TGCAGCGTTCTGGCGGGCGGGAGTGGATACGAGCAGTACTTC,CSVLAGGSGYEQYF
TRBJ1-2,few,15,TRBV7-9,.,TGTGCCAGCAGAGAAACCGGGACACTCAAATATGGCTACACCTTC,CASRETGTLKYGYTF
TRBJ2-7,few,14,TRBV12-3/TRBV12-4,TRBD2,TGTGCCAGCAGGCCCGGGACTAGCGGCTACGAGCAGTACTTC,CASRPGTSGYEQYF
TRBJ2-5,.,16,TRBV4-1,.,TGCGCCAGCAGCCCCACAGTGGGAGAGAGGGGGGAGACCCAGTACTTC,CASSPTVGERGETQYF
TRBJ1-1,.,14,TRBV28,TRBD1,TGTGCCAGCAGGGTTCAGGGGGCGAACACTGAAGCTTTCTTT,CASRVQGANTEAFF
TRBJ1-5,.,15,TRBV4-1,.,TGCGCCAGCAGCCAATCTCCAGGGGGCAATCAGCCCCAGCATTTT,CASSQSPGGNQPQHF
TRBJ2-7,few,14,TRBV10-3,TRBD1,TGTGCCATCAGTGACGCCGGGACAGACTACGAGCAGTACTTC,CAISDAGTDYEQYF
TRBJ1-2,once,12,TRBV7-9,.,TGTGCCAGCAGCTCCCGAGCCTATGGCTACACCTTC,CASSSRAYGYTF
TRBJ2-3,.,15,TRBV5-1,.,TGCGCCAGCGGGACCAGGGTTCCTAGCACAGATACGCAGTATTTT,CASGTRVPSTDTQYF
TRBJ2-7,.,15,TRBV11-2,.,TGTGCCAGCAGCCCCGGGGTACTAGCAACCTACGAGCAGTACTTC,CASSPGVLATYEQYF
TRBJ2-3,once,15,TRBV7-9,.,TGTGCCAGCAGCCCCGACTTTATGAGCACAGATACGCAGTATTTT,CASSPDFMSTDTQYF
TRBJ2-7,.,13,TRBV20-1,.,TGCAGTGCGCCGAAACAGGGCAGCCACGAGCAGTACTTC,CSAPKQGSHEQYF
TRBJ2-7,few,15,TRBV29-1,TRBD1,TGCAGCGTTGACGTTTCCGGGACAGGGTACTACGAGCAGTACTTC,CSVDVSGTGYYEQYF
TRBJ2-1,.,14,TRBV12-3/TRBV12-4,.,TGTGCCAGCAGTTTTGTGTCGGCCTACAATGAGCAGTTCTTC,CASSFVSAYNEQFF
TRBJ2-7,.,13,TRBV10-3,TRBD2,TGTGCCGTTGGCGGACTAGATTGGTACGAGCAGTACTTC,CAVGGLDWYEQYF
TRBJ2-4,.,19,TRBV28,TRBD2,TGTGCCAGCAGTCTCGAACTCGGACTAGCAGAAATTGCCAAAAACATTCAGTACTTC,CASSLELGLAEIAKNIQYF
TRBJ2-1,.,16,TRBV7-3,.,TGTGCCAGCAGCTTATCTTTTGGCCTAGCTAGGAATGAGCAGTTCTTC,CASSLSFGLARNEQFF
TRBJ1-5,.,14,TRBV12-3/TRBV12-4,.,TGTGCCAGCGTTTACAGTTATAGCAATCAGCCCCAGCATTTT,CASVYSYSNQPQHF
TRBJ2-1,.,14,TRBV20-1,.,TGCAGTGCTAGTAAGCCTACAGGGCTCAATGAGCAGTTCTTC,CSASKPTGLNEQFF
TRBJ2-7,.,11,TRBV20-1,.,TGCAGTGTACCAGGGATCTACGAGCAGTACTTC,CSVPGIYEQYF
TRBJ2-7,.,16,TRBV4-1,.,TGCGCCAGCAGCCAAAGCCGGGGGCTGAACGCCTACGAGCAGTACTTC,CASSQSRGLNAYEQYF
TRBJ1-5,.,13,TRBV20-1,TRBD1,TGCAGTGCTAGTTCGGACAGGGGCCAGCCCCAGCATTTT,CSASSDRGQPQHF
TRBJ1-2,.,14,TRBV10-3,.,TGTGCCATCAGTGAGCCTCAGGGGACGAATGGCTACACCTTC,CAISEPQGTNGYTF
TRBJ2-5,few,14,TRBV5-4,TRBD1,TGTGCCAGCAGCCTCCGGGACAGGGCAGAGACCCAGTACTTC,CASSLRDRAETQYF
TRBJ2-6,.,18,TRBV7-3,.,TGTGCCAGCAGCTCCAGGACAGACTCAAGCTCTGGGGCCAACGTCCTGACTTTC,CASSSRTDSSSGANVLTF
TRBJ2-1,.,17,TRBV9,TRBD1,TGTGCCAGCAGCGTACCTACCCGGGACAGGGCAGGCAATGAGCAGTTCTTC,CASSVPTRDRAGNEQFF
TRBJ2-6,.,17,TRBV12-3/TRBV12-4,.,TGTGCCAGCATCCGGGACACCTTTCTGGTTGGGGCCAACGTCCTGACTTTC,CASIRDTFLVGANVLTF
TRBJ2-5,.,19,TRBV6-5,TRBD2,TGTGCCAGCAGTTACTTGGTTTGGCTCGCTAGCGGGATCAAAGAGACCCAGTACTTC,CASSYLVWLASGIKETQYF
TRBJ2-7,.,13,TRBV29-1,.,TGCAGCGTCGGCCCCCGGGAGACCTACGAGCAGTACTTC,CSVGPRETYEQYF
TRBJ1-2,.,13,TRBV5-1,.,TGCGCCAGCAGCTTGGTCACCGATTATGGCTACACCTTC,CASSLVTDYGYTF
TRBJ2-1,.,15,TRBV28,.,TGTGCCAACAGTTTTCAGGGACTCTCCTACAATGAGCAGTTCTTC,CANSFQGLSYNEQFF
TRBJ1-1,few,12,TRBV9,.,TGTGCCAGCAGCGCTCAGGGGTCTGAAGCTTTCTTT,CASSAQGSEAFF
TRBJ1-2,few,15,TRBV10-2,.,TGCGCCAGCAGTGAGTCGGGCAGGGTTAGCTATGGCTACACCTTC,CASSESGRVSYGYTF
TRBJ2-1,many,11,TRBV5-1,.,TGTGCCAGCAGCCCTGACAATGAGCAGTTCTTC,CASSPDNEQFF
TRBJ1-1,.,12,TRBV29-1,.,TGCAGCGCTCGACAGATGAACACTGAAGCTTTCTTT,CSARQMNTEAFF
TRBJ2-1,.,14,TRBV20-1,TRBD2,TGCAGTGCCGCACCGGGACTAGCGGGAGTTGAGCAGTTCTTC,CSAAPGLAGVEQFF
TRBJ2-7,few,15,TRBV4-1,TRBD2,TGCGCCAGCAGACTGACCGGGACTAGTAATTACGAGCAGTACTTC,CASRLTGTSNYEQYF
TRBJ2-1,.,14,TRBV29-1,.,TGCAGCGTAGGGACGGCCAACTCCTACAATGAGCAGTTCTTC,CSVGTANSYNEQFF
TRBJ2-1,.,16,TRBV10-3,TRBD1,TGTGCCATCAGGGAGACAGGGGGCTTGAGATACAATGAGCAGTTCTTC,CAIRETGGLRYNEQFF
TRBJ2-5,.,13,TRBV5-1,.,TGCGCCAGCAGCTTGGATCCGGGAGAGACCCAGTACTTC,CASSLDPGETQYF
TRBJ2-5,.,15,TRBV5-1,.,TGCGCCAGCAGCTTGGAGGCTAGCCGGGGGAGTGAGCAGTACTTC,CASSLEASRGSEQYF
TRBJ2-7,few,13,TRBV20-1,.,TGCAGTGCTAGAGCGACAGCCTCCTACGAGCAGTACTTC,CSARATASYEQYF
TRBJ2-5,.,15,TRBV7-2,.,TGTGCCTGCAGCTTAGACGCGGGGCGGTTGGAGACCCAGTACTTC,CACSLDAGRLETQYF
TRBJ2-7,.,15,TRBV20-1,.,TGCAGTGCTAGAGTACAGCGCCGGGGGACGTACGAGCAGTACTTC,CSARVQRRGTYEQYF
TRBJ2-7,few,13,TRBV9,.,TGTGCCAGCAGCGTACGGTCAGTCTCCGAGCAGTACTTC,CASSVRSVSEQYF
TRBJ2-1,.,16,TRBV20-1,TRBD2,TGCAGTGCTAGCGCCTTTAGCGGGAGTTCTTACAATGAGCAGTTCTTC,CSASAFSGSSYNEQFF
TRBJ2-6,.,19,TRBV4-1,TRBD2,TGCGCCAGCAGCCCTTTGGGACTAGCGGGAGGGAGTGGGGCCAACGTCCTGACTTTC,CASSPLGLAGGSGANVLTF
TRBJ2-1,.,13,TRBV20-1,TRBD2,TGCAGTGCTAGGCCTAGCGGGAGAGTAGAGCAGTTCTTC,CSARPSGRVEQFF
TRBJ2-7,.,14,TRBV12-3/TRBV12-4,TRBD1,TGTGCCAGCAGGATCCGGGACAGGGCGCACGAGCAGTACTTC,CASRIRDRAHEQYF
TRBJ2-6,.,13,TRBV10-3,.,TGTGCCATCAGTGAAACTGGGGCCAACGTCCTGACTTTC,CAISETGANVLTF